A selection of T cell receptor beta chains follows, all from one sample in a study of tumor and adjacent non-tumor tissue in lung cancer. TCRdb re-called the multiplex PCR reads through MiXCR, storing one row per CDR3 protein. Among some 100,000 distinct CDR3 sequences listed, 60% to 65% were seen once. The sample was distant non-tumor lung tissue. Every receptor here comes from a man aged 55-75 years with non-small cell lung cancer. The CDR3 runs from the conserved cysteine through the conserved F or W. A D gene is named only where the DNA matches it firmly. A row's size may be missing; if present it is once, few, many or a size class.

j_gene,d_gene,abundance,v_gene,CDR3aa,CDR3nt
TRBJ2-7,.,.,TRBV11-1,CASSTTGHGRYERYF,TGTGCCAGCAGCACCACGGGACATGGGCGTTACGAGCGGTACTTC
TRBJ1-3,.,many,TRBV10-2,CASSEYQTVAGNTIHF,TGCGCCAGCAGTGAGTATCAGACAGTCGCTGGAAACACCATACATTTT
TRBJ1-2,TRBD1,many,TRBV7-9,CASSPGGAAGSLYGYTF,TGTGCCAGCAGCCCAGGGGGAGCGGCGGGGAGCCTCTATGGCTACACCTTC
TRBJ2-5,TRBD2,few,TRBV20-1,CSASEPSGRLGETQYF,TGCAGTGCTAGTGAGCCTAGCGGGAGGTTGGGGGAGACCCAGTACTTC
TRBJ2-2,.,many,TRBV28,CASSPSYDSPVELFF,TGTGCCAGCAGCCCATCTTATGACTCCCCCGTGGAGCTGTTTTTT
TRBJ2-3,TRBD2,.,TRBV20-1,CSARTGTSGGSDTQYF,TGCAGTGCTAGAACCGGGACTAGCGGGGGTTCAGATACGCAGTATTTT
TRBJ2-4,TRBD2,.,TRBV20-1,CSAIGGRLAKNIQHF,TGCAGTGCTATTGGGGGAAGACTAGCCAAAAACATTCAGCACTTC
TRBJ1-2,.,many,TRBV4-2,CASSQDAGTNYGYTF,TGTGCCAGCAGCCAAGATGCAGGGACCAACTATGGCTACACCTTC
TRBJ1-2,.,.,TRBV5-1,CARSLAGEQSLYGYTF,TGCGCCAGAAGCTTGGCCGGAGAACAGAGTCTCTATGGCTACACCTTC
TRBJ2-2,TRBD1,many,TRBV12-3/TRBV12-4,CASSLAGSRGRTGELFF,TGTGCCAGCAGTTTAGCGGGAAGCAGGGGGCGCACCGGGGAGCTGTTTTTT
TRBJ1-6,TRBD1,few,TRBV7-9,CASSGQVFSPLHF,TGTGCCAGCTCCGGACAGGTGTTCTCACCCCTCCACTTT
TRBJ1-2,TRBD1,.,TRBV2,CASSLTGDGYTF,TGTGCCAGCAGCCTGACAGGGGATGGCTACACCTTC
TRBJ2-1,TRBD1,.,TRBV11-2,CASSSRQGANEQFF,TGTGCCAGCAGCTCCCGACAGGGGGCCAATGAGCAGTTCTTC
TRBJ2-3,.,.,TRBV11-3,CASCSSRDTRYF,TGTGCCAGCTGCTCGTCCCGGGATACGCGGTATTTT
TRBJ1-1,.,once,TRBV11-1,CASILRWRSGTEAFF,TGTGCCAGCATCTTACGGTGGCGGTCGGGCACTGAAGCTTTCTTT
TRBJ2-3,.,.,TRBV10-2,CASWVVGFTDTQYF,TGCGCCAGTTGGGTAGTGGGGTTCACAGATACGCAGTATTTT
TRBJ1-1,.,.,TRBV12-3/TRBV12-4,CAIIPQVTNTEAFF,TGTGCCATCATACCCCAGGTGACGAACACTGAAGCTTTCTTT
TRBJ2-3,.,.,TRBV30,CAWSVRTNEDTQYF,TGTGCCTGGAGTGTACGGACAAACGAGGATACGCAGTATTTT
TRBJ1-5,.,few,TRBV5-1,CASSRNGGPNQPQHF,TGCGCCAGCAGCCGTAATGGCGGGCCCAATCAGCCCCAGCATTTT
TRBJ1-6,TRBD1,many,TRBV12-3/TRBV12-4,CASSLGPTGGGSPLHF,TGTGCCAGCAGTTTAGGACCCACAGGGGGCGGATCACCCCTCCACTTT
TRBJ2-3,.,.,TRBV11-2,CARSLDGRGDADMQYF,TGTGCCAGGAGCTTAGACGGCCGAGGGGACGCAGATATGCAGTATTTT
TRBJ2-1,.,.,TRBV25-1,CASRPPGPIVGEQFF,TGTGCCAGCAGGCCCCCGGGGCCAATAGTCGGTGAGCAGTTCTTC
TRBJ2-3,.,.,TRBV5-1,CASSLVGLPDTPYF,TGCGCCAGCAGCTTGGTGGGACTTCCAGATACGCCGTATTTT
TRBJ1-1,TRBD1,.,TRBV6-5,CASSYSTGIEAFF,TGTGCCAGCAGTTACTCGACAGGGATTGAAGCTTTCTTT
TRBJ2-5,.,few,TRBV4-2,CTSSQANQVQETQYF,TGTACCAGCAGTCAAGCGAATCAGGTTCAAGAGACCCAGTACTTC
TRBJ1-1,.,few,TRBV10-3,CAISEARQLNTEAFF,TGTGCCATCAGTGAGGCGCGACAGTTGAACACTGAAGCTTTCTTT
TRBJ1-3,TRBD1,.,TRBV9,CASSADRVFHLGNTIYF,TGTGCCAGCAGCGCTGACAGGGTATTTCACCTCGGAAACACCATATATTTT
TRBJ1-4,.,.,TRBV5-1,CASSLSSHGEKLFF,TGCGCCAGCAGCTTGAGCTCCCACGGGGAAAAACTGTTTTTT
TRBJ1-2,.,.,TRBV6-2/TRBV6-3,CASSYFRARENYGYTF,TGTGCCAGCAGTTACTTCCGAGCAAGGGAAAACTATGGCTACACCTTC
TRBJ2-3,.,.,TRBV6-5,CASSYSSERYTDTQYF,TGTGCCAGCAGTTACTCAAGCGAGCGGTACACAGATACGCAGTACTTT
TRBJ2-1,.,few,TRBV6-5,CASSYSRPLRGFNNEQFF,TGTGCCAGCAGTTACTCGCGACCCCTGAGGGGTTTTAACAATGAGCAGTTCTTC
TRBJ1-1,.,.,TRBV29-1,CSVEDSLTEALF,TGCAGCGTTGAGGACAGCCTCACTGAAGCTCTCTTT
TRBJ2-1,.,many,TRBV6-1,CASSGVSYNEQFF,TGTGCCAGTAGCGGAGTCTCCTACAATGAGCAGTTCTTC
TRBJ2-6,.,.,TRBV4-1,CASSQGQRCISGANVLTF,TGCGCCAGCAGCCAAGGGCAGAGATGCATCTCTGGGGCCAACGTCTTGACTTTC
TRBJ2-3,TRBD1,many,TRBV5-4,CASSIDRGADTQYF,TGTGCCAGCAGCATAGACAGGGGTGCAGATACGCAGTATTTT